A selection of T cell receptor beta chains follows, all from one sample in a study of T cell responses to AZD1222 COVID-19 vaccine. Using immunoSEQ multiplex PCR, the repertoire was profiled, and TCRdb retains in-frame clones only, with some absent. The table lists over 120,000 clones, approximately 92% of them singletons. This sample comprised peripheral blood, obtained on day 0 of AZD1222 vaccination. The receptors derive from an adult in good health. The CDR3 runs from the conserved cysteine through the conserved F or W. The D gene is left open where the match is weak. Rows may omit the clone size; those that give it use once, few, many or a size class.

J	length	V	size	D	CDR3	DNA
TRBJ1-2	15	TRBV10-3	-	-	CAISEPRQGNYGYTF	TGTGCCATCAGTGAGCCACGTCAGGGGAACTATGGCTACACCTTC
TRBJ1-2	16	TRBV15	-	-	CATSRESFGTRLSYTF	TGTGCCACCAGCAGAGAGTCGTTCGGCACGCGGTTAAGCTACACCTTC
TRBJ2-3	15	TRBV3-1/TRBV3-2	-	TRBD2	CASSPLAEGTDTQYF	TGTGCCAGCAGCCCGCTAGCGGAAGGAACAGATACGCAGTATTTT
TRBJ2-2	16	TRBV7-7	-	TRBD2	CASSQLAGDLTGELFF	TGTGCTAGCAGCCAACTAGCGGGGGACCTCACCGGGGAGCTGTTTTTT
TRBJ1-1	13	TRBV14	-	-	CASSQDLNTEAFF	TGTGCCAGCAGCCAAGACCTTAACACTGAAGCTTTCTTT
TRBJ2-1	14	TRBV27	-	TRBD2	CASSLGGSGGEQFF	TGTGCCAGCAGTTTAGGCGGGAGTGGTGGTGAGCAGTTCTTC
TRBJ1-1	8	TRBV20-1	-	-	CSAKEAFF	TGCAGTGCTAAGGAAGCTTTCTTT
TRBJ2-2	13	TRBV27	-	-	CASSFRGFGELFF	TGTGCCAGCAGTTTTCGGGGGTTCGGGGAGCTGTTTTTT
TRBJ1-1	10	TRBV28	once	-	CAVLNTEAFF	TGTGCCGTCCTAAACACTGAAGCTTTCTTT
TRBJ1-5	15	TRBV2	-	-	CASSDQGGPREPQHF	TGTGCCAGCAGTGACCAAGGGGGGCCACGGGAGCCCCAGCATTTT
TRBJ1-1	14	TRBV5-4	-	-	CASSLLLGNTEAFF	TGTGCCAGCAGCTTGCTGTTGGGGAACACTGAAGCTTTCTTT
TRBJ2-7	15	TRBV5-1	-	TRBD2	CASSTIAGGFHEQYF	TGCGCCAGCAGCACTATAGCGGGGGGGTTCCACGAGCAGTACTTC
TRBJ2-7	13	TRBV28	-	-	CASRLGAHYEQYF	TGTGCCAGCAGGCTTGGGGCACACTACGAGCAGTACTTC
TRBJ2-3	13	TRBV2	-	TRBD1	CADGTDNTDTQYF	TGTGCGGACGGGACAGATAACACAGATACGCAGTATTTT
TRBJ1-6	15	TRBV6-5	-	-	CASRQEPRYNSPLHF	TGTGCCAGCAGACAGGAGCCCCGATATAATTCACCCCTCCACTTT
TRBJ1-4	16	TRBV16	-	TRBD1	CASSHDRGHVNEKLFF	TGTGCCAGCAGCCATGACAGGGGCCACGTGAATGAAAAACTGTTTTTT
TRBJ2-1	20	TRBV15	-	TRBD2	CATSSSPGLAGGYTYNEQFF	TGTGCCACCAGCAGTTCACCGGGACTAGCGGGGGGCTATACCTACAATGAGCAGTTCTTC
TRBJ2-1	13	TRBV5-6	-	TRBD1	CASSWDRGNEQFF	TGTGCCAGCAGCTGGGACAGGGGCAATGAGCAGTTCTTC
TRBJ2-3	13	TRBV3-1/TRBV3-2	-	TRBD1	CASTDRGTDTQYF	TGTGCCAGCACCGACAGGGGGACAGATACGCAGTATTTT
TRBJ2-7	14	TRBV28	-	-	CASAGSRDSYEQYF	TGTGCCAGCGCGGGCTCGCGCGACTCCTACGAGCAGTACTTC
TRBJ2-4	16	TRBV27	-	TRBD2	CASSFIAGLAKNIQYF	TGTGCCAGCAGTTTTATAGCGGGACTAGCCAAAAACATTCAGTACTTC
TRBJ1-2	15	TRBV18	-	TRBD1	CASSRGTGASYGYTF	TGTGCCAGCTCACGCGGGACAGGCGCCTCCTATGGCTACACCTTC
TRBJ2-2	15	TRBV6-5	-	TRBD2	CASMGGLAYTGELFF	TGTGCCAGCATGGGGGGACTAGCGTACACCGGGGAGCTGTTTTTT
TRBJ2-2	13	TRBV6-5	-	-	CASSRQGAGELFF	TGTGCCAGCAGTCGTCAGGGTGCCGGGGAGCTGTTTTTT
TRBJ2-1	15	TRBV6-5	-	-	CASSYPWEITNEQFF	TGTGCCAGCAGTTACCCGTGGGAGATTACAAATGAGCAGTTCTTC
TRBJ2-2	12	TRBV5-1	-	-	CASSLNTGELFF	TGCGCCAGCAGCTTGAACACCGGGGAGCTGTTTTTT
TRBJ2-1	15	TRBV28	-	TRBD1	CASMRDRASYNEQFF	TGTGCCAGCATGAGGGACAGGGCCTCCTACAATGAGCAGTTCTTC
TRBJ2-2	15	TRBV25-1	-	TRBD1	CASSAYGTGPGELFF	TGTGCCAGCAGTGCTTACGGGACAGGGCCCGGGGAGCTGTTTTTT
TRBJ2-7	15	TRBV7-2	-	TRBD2	CASSSMGGGNYEQYF	TGTGCCAGCAGCTCGATGGGCGGGGGAAACTACGAGCAGTACTTC